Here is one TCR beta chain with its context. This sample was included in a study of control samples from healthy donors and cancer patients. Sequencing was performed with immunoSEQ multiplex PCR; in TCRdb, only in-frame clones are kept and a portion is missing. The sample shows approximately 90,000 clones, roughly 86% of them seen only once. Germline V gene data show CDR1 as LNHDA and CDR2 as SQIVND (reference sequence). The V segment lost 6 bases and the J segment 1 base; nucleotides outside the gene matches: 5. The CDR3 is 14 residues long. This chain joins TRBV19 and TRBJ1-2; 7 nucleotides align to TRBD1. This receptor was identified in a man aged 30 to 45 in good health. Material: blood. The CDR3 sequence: CASSRQGSNYGYTF. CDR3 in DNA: TGTGCCAGTAGCCGACAGGGTAGTAACTATGGCTACACCTTC.